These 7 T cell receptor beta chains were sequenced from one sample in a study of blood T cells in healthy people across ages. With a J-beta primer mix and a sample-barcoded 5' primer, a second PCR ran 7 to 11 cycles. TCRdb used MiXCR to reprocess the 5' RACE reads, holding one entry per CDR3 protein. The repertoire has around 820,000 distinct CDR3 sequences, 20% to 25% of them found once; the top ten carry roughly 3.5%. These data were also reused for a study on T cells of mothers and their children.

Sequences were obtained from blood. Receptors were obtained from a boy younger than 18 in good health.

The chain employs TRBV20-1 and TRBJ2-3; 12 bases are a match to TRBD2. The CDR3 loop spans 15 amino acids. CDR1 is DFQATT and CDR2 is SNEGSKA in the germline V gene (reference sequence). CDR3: CNARLAGVSTDTQYF. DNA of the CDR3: TGCAATGCCAGACTAGCGGGGGTGAGCACAGATACGCAGTATTTT.

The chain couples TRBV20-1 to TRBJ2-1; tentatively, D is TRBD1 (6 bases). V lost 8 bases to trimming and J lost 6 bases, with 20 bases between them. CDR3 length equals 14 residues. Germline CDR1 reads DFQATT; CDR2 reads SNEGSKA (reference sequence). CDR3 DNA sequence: TGCAGTAAGCAGACAGGTACTCTGACCAATGAGCAGTTCTTC. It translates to CSKQTGTLTNEQFF.

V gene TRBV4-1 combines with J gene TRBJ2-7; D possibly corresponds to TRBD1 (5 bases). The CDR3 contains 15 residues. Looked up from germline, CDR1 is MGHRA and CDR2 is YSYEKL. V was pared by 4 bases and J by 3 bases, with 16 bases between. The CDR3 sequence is CASSRAKTAIYEQYF. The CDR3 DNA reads TGCGCCAGCAGCCGAGCGAAGACAGCTATCTACGAGCAGTACTTC.

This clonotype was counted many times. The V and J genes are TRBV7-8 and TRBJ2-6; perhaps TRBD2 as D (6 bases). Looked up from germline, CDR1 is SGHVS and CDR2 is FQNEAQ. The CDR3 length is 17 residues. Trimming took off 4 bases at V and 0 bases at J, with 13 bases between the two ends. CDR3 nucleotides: TGTGCCAGCAGCTCCCCCTCGGGAGCCTCTGGGGCCAACGTCCTGACTTTC. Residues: CASSSPSGASGANVLTF.

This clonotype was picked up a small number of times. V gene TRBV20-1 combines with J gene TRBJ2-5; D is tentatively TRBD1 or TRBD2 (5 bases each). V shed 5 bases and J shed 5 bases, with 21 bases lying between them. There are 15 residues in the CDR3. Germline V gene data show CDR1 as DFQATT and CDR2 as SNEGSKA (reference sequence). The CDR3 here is CSAAAGTLGSETQYF. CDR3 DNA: TGCAGTGCTGCCGCCGGGACCCTGGGATCCGAGACCCAGTACTTC.

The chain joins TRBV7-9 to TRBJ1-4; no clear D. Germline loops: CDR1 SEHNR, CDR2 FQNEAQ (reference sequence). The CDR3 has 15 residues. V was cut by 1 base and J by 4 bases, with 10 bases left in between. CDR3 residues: CASSLVGSVNEKLFF. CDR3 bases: TGTGCCAGCAGCTTAGTCGGTTCCGTTAATGAAAAACTGTTTTTT.

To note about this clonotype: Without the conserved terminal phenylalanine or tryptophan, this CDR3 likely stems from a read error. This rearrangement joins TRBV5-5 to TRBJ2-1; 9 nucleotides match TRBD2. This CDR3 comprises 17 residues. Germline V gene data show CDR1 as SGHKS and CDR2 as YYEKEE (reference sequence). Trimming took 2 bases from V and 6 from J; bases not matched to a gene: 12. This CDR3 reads CASSFAAASGASNEQFL. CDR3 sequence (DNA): TGTGCCAGCAGCTTCGCGGCGGCTAGCGGGGCCTCCAATGAGCAGTTCCTC.